These T cell receptor beta chains were read from a single sample in a study of cytomegalovirus exposure and HLA in healthy donors. Produced via immunoSEQ multiplex PCR; TCRdb's table is partial and in-frame only. In the table there are 150,000 to 170,000 clones, roughly four fifths of which are singletons. The sequencing input was PBMCs. The receptors originated from a man younger than 30 in good health and CMV-seronegative. CDR3s include the opening cysteine and the closing phenylalanine or tryptophan. A D gene is named only where the DNA matches it firmly. Not every row has a clone size; where given, it reads once, few, many or a size class.

CDR3: CASSVAPIGGAGEQFF; DNA: TGTGCCAGCAGCGTAGCCCCGATTGGTGGTGCGGGAGAGCAGTTCTTC; size: NA; V: TRBV9; D: NA; J: TRBJ2-1
CDR3: CASSYSDRKETQYF; DNA: TGTGCCAGCAGTTACTCAGACAGAAAAGAGACCCAGTACTTC; size: NA; V: TRBV6-5; D: NA; J: TRBJ2-5
CDR3: CASSLARGQGTGELFF; DNA: TGTGCCAGCAGCTTAGCTAGGGGGCAGGGCACCGGGGAGCTGTTTTTT; size: few; V: TRBV7-8; D: TRBD1; J: TRBJ2-2
CDR3: CASSAEIDRVPEAFF; DNA: TGTGCCAGCAGCGCGGAAATAGACAGGGTCCCTGAAGCTTTCTTT; size: NA; V: TRBV5-4; D: TRBD1; J: TRBJ1-1
CDR3: CASSLDHYNEQFF; DNA: TGTGCCAGCAGCTTAGACCACTACAATGAGCAGTTCTTC; size: few; V: TRBV11-2; D: NA; J: TRBJ2-1
CDR3: CASSQTGGAGNEQFF; DNA: TGCGCCAGCAGCCAGACAGGGGGCGCGGGAAATGAGCAGTTCTTC; size: few; V: TRBV4-3; D: TRBD1; J: TRBJ2-1
CDR3: CASSFTSASYNEQFF; DNA: TGTGCCAGCAGCTTTACTAGCGCATCCTACAATGAGCAGTTCTTC; size: NA; V: TRBV7-8; D: TRBD2; J: TRBJ2-1
CDR3: CASSLEGSYNSPLHF; DNA: TGTGCCAGCAGCTTAGAGGGGTCCTATAATTCACCCCTCCACTTT; size: NA; V: TRBV7-8; D: NA; J: TRBJ1-6
CDR3: CASSAGLRGQETQYF; DNA: TGCGCCAGCAGCGCCGGGTTGAGAGGTCAAGAGACCCAGTACTTC; size: NA; V: TRBV5-1; D: NA; J: TRBJ2-5
CDR3: CASAPGGDQPQHF; DNA: TGTGCCAGCGCTCCGGGGGGGGATCAGCCCCAGCATTTT; size: few; V: TRBV11-2; D: NA; J: TRBJ1-5
CDR3: CASSPSGTGGPEQYF; DNA: TGTGCCAGCAGCCCCTCAGGGACAGGGGGCCCAGAGCAGTACTTC; size: NA; V: TRBV27; D: TRBD1; J: TRBJ2-7
CDR3: CSVPLADNEQFF; DNA: TGCAGCGTCCCCCTGGCCGACAATGAGCAGTTCTTC; size: NA; V: TRBV29-1; D: NA; J: TRBJ2-1
CDR3: CASSPGQGETQYF; DNA: TGTGCCAGCTCACCGGGACAGGGAGAGACCCAGTACTTC; size: NA; V: TRBV18; D: TRBD1; J: TRBJ2-5
CDR3: CASSFGRVSTDTQYF; DNA: TGTGCCAGCAGCTTTGGGAGGGTCAGCACAGATACGCAGTATTTT; size: NA; V: TRBV5-6; D: TRBD2; J: TRBJ2-3
CDR3: CASSGQGAQETQYF; DNA: TGCGCCAGCAGCGGACAGGGGGCTCAAGAGACCCAGTACTTC; size: NA; V: TRBV5-1; D: TRBD1; J: TRBJ2-5
CDR3: CASSFMGQGPHEQYF; DNA: TGTGCCAGCAGTTTTATGGGACAGGGCCCCCACGAGCAGTACTTC; size: few; V: TRBV27; D: TRBD1; J: TRBJ2-7
CDR3: CASSVATGVRYRQTGGTDTQYF; DNA: TGTGCCAGCAGCGTAGCCACTGGGGTGCGGTACAGGCAAACGGGGGGCACAGATACGCAGTATTTT; size: NA; V: TRBV9; D: NA; J: TRBJ2-3
CDR3: CASSPPGETEAFF; DNA: TGTGCCAGCAGCCCCCCAGGGGAAACTGAAGCTTTCTTT; size: NA; V: TRBV11-2; D: NA; J: TRBJ1-1
CDR3: CASSFRYNEQFF; DNA: TGTGCCAGCAGCTTCCGCTACAATGAGCAGTTCTTC; size: NA; V: TRBV5-6; D: NA; J: TRBJ2-1
CDR3: CASSSAGTGNQPQHF; DNA: TGTGCCAGCAGCTCCGCCGGGACAGGGAATCAGCCCCAGCATTTT; size: once; V: TRBV7-2; D: TRBD1; J: TRBJ1-5
CDR3: CASSSTQSPSEQYF; DNA: TGTGCCAGCTCATCGACTCAGTCCCCCTCCGAGCAGTACTTC; size: NA; V: TRBV18; D: NA; J: TRBJ2-7
CDR3: CASSVDSPPAGELFF; DNA: TGTGCCAGCAGCGTAGACAGCCCCCCGGCCGGGGAGCTGTTTTTT; size: NA; V: TRBV9; D: NA; J: TRBJ2-2
CDR3: CASIGAGVAVEQFF; DNA: TGTGCCAGCATTGGAGCGGGAGTCGCGGTTGAGCAGTTCTTC; size: NA; V: TRBV2; D: TRBD2; J: TRBJ2-1
CDR3: CSVVSPYEQYF; DNA: TGCAGCGTTGTTAGTCCTTACGAGCAGTACTTC; size: NA; V: TRBV29-1; D: NA; J: TRBJ2-7
CDR3: CASVRGQDTEAFF; DNA: TGTGCCAGCGTGCGGGGACAGGACACTGAAGCTTTCTTT; size: NA; V: TRBV28; D: TRBD1; J: TRBJ1-1
CDR3: CASSLGQGATDTQYF; DNA: TGTGCCAGCAGCTTAGGACAGGGGGCCACAGATACGCAGTATTTT; size: NA; V: TRBV11-3; D: TRBD1; J: TRBJ2-3
CDR3: CASSLSRLGPTEAFF; DNA: TGTGCCAGCAGTCTCTCCAGGTTGGGGCCCACTGAAGCTTTCTTT; size: NA; V: TRBV27; D: NA; J: TRBJ1-1
CDR3: CASSLEARDTIYF; DNA: TGTGCCAGCAGCTTAGAGGCGAGGGACACCATATATTTT; size: NA; V: TRBV11-2; D: NA; J: TRBJ1-3
CDR3: CASSPARGVETQYF; DNA: TGTGCCAGCAGTCCCGCCAGGGGGGTGGAGACCCAGTACTTC; size: NA; V: TRBV28; D: NA; J: TRBJ2-5
CDR3: CASSVGGGFSYEQYF; DNA: TGTGCCAGCAGCGTGGGTGGCGGATTTTCCTACGAGCAGTACTTC; size: NA; V: TRBV9; D: NA; J: TRBJ2-7
CDR3: CAWIKTGGNGYTF; DNA: TGTGCCTGGATAAAAACGGGGGGTAATGGCTACACCTTC; size: NA; V: TRBV30; D: NA; J: TRBJ1-2
CDR3: CASSATGYSYNEQFF; DNA: TGTGCCAGCAGCGCGACAGGGTACTCCTACAATGAGCAGTTCTTC; size: once; V: TRBV9; D: TRBD1; J: TRBJ2-1
CDR3: CASRRTSGRVFEQFF; DNA: TGTGCCAGCAGGCGGACTAGCGGGAGGGTTTTTGAGCAGTTCTTC; size: NA; V: TRBV6-5; D: TRBD2; J: TRBJ2-1
CDR3: CASSSGQGVSGELFF; DNA: TGTGCCAGCAGCTCGGGACAGGGGGTATCCGGGGAGCTGTTTTTT; size: NA; V: TRBV6-5; D: TRBD1; J: TRBJ2-2
CDR3: CATSRPGGRSLARGDTQYF; DNA: TGTGCCACCAGCAGACCAGGGGGCCGGAGCCTAGCGCGCGGAGATACGCAGTATTTT; size: NA; V: TRBV15; D: TRBD1; J: TRBJ2-3